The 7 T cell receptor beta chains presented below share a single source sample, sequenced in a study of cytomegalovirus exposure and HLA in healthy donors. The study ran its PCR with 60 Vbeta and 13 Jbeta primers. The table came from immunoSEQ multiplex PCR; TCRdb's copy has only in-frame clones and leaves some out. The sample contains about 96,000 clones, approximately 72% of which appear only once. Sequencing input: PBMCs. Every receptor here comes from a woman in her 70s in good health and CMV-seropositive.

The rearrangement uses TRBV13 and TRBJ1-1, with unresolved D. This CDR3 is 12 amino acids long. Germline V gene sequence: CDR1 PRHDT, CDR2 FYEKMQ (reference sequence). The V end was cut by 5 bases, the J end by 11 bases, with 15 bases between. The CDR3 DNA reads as TGTGCCAGCAGCACACTTCCAGGCGCCGCTTTCTTT. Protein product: CASSTLPGAAFF. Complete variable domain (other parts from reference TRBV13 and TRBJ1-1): AAGVIQSPRHLIKEKRETATLKCYPIPRHDTVYWYQQGPGQDPQFLISFYEKMQSDKGSIPDRFSAQQFSDYHSELNMSSLELGDSALYFCASSTLPGAAFFGQGTRLTVV.

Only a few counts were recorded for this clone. The CDR3 sequence is CAASRGTGANVLTF. The CDR3 coding sequence is TGTGCCGCCTCGCGGGGTACTGGGGCCAACGTCCTGACTTTC. V and J are TRBV7-4 and TRBJ2-6; tentative D call: TRBD2 (6 bases). With 11 bases removed from V and 2 bases from J, the gap between germline ends came to 13 bases. The CDR3 consists of 14 residues. Germline-derived CDR1 and CDR2 are SGHVT and SQSDAQ.

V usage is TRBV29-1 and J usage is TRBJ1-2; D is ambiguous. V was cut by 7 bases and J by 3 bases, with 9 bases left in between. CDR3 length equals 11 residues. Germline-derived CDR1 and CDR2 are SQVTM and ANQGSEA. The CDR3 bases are TGCAGCGCCCCGGGGTACTATGGCTACACCTTC. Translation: CSAPGYYGYTF.

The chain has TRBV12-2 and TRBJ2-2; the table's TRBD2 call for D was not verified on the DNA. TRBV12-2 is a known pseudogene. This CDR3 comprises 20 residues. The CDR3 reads CASRPGLAGIPCPGTGELFF. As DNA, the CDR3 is TGTGCAAGTCGCCCGGGACTAGCGGGCATCCCCTGCCCGGGAACCGGGGAGCTGTTTTTT.

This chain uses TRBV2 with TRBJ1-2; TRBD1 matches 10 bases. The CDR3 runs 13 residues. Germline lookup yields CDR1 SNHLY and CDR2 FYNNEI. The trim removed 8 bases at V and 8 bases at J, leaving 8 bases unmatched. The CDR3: CASGGQGLGGYTF. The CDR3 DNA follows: TGTGCCAGCGGGGGACAGGGGTTAGGCGGCTACACCTTC.

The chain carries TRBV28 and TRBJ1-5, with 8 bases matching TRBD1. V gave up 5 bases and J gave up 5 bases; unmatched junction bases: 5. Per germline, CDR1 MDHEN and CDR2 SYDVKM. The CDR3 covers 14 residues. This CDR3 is CASSPGQGDQPQHF. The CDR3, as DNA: TGTGCCAGCAGTCCTGGACAGGGAGATCAGCCCCAGCATTTT.

CDR3 nucleotides: TGTGCCAGCACCCCCGCAGGGAACTATGGCTACACCTTC. This codes for CASTPAGNYGYTF. The rearrangement links TRBV2 to TRBJ1-2, with TRBD1 as a possible D gene (5 bases). CDR3 length equals 13 residues. The germline gives CDR1 SNHLY, CDR2 FYNNEI. The V end lost 7 bases, the J end lost 2 bases, and 11 bases lay between the germline ends.